The 7 T cell receptor beta chains below all came from one sample that was sequenced in a study of T cell repertoires in cytomegalovirus infection. TCRdb reprocessed the reads via MiXCR and lists one record per CDR3 protein. The repertoire consists of 510,000 or so distinct CDR3 sequences, with approximately 25% occurring once and the leading ten covering 13%. Material for sequencing was PBMCs. Source of these receptors: a human donor in good health (CMV status not recorded). Some clones in this sample may be carry-over from other donors' samples.

The rearrangement uses TRBV2 and TRBJ2-1; 13 bases line up with TRBD2. V shed 9 bases and J 7 bases; nucleotides not matched to a gene: 9. Germline CDR1 reads SNHLY; CDR2 reads FYNNEI. The CDR3 has 15 residues. DNA for the CDR3: TGTGCCAGTACCCGGGGACTAGCGGGAATGAATGAGCAGTTCTTC. Translation: CASTRGLAGMNEQFF.

The genes are TRBV7-2 and TRBJ2-7; D possibly corresponds to TRBD1 (6 bases). The ends were cut back, 3 bases at V and 7 bases at J, with 13 bases in the middle. CDR1 is SGHTA and CDR2 is FQGNSA in the germline V gene. This CDR3 spans 13 amino acids. CDR3 loop: CASSLGQGLEQYV. The CDR3, as DNA: TGTGCCAGCAGCTTGGGTCAGGGGCTGGAGCAGTACGTC.

This clonotype was observed a handful of times. The rearrangement joins TRBV5-6 to TRBJ2-6; maybe TRBD2 (6 bases). The V and J ends lost 1 base and 2 bases respectively, with 7 bases between them. The CDR3 has 15 residues. In germline, CDR1 is SGHDT, CDR2 YYEEEE. CDR3 coding DNA: TGTGCCAGCAGCTTGTGGGGGGCTGGGGCCAACGTCCTGACTTTC. Protein: CASSLWGAGANVLTF. Filled out from reference TRBV5-6 and TRBJ2-6, the complete variable domain reads DAGVTQSPTHLIKTRGQQVTLRCSPKSGHDTVSWYQQALGQGPQFIFQYYEEEERQRGNFPDRFSGHQFPNYSSELNVNALLLGDSALYLCASSLWGAGANVLTFGAGSRLTVL.

This clonotype was observed a few times. The chain carries TRBV6-2 or TRBV6-3 and TRBJ1-5; no definite D call. V was shortened by 6 bases and J by 4 bases, with 10 bases between the two germline ends. The CDR3 runs 13 residues. The germline gives CDR1 MNHEY, CDR2 SVGEGT. CDR3 nucleotides: TGTGCCAGCAGCCAAGGCAGAAATCAGCCCCAGCATTTT. Its protein is CASSQGRNQPQHF.

This clonotype was detected ten times or more. This chain uses TRBV6-1 with TRBJ2-7, with 8 bases matching TRBD2. Germline CDR1 reads MNHNS; CDR2 reads SASEGT. Trimming cost V 5 bases and J 2 bases; bases outside gene matches: 8. This CDR3 comprises 15 residues. CDR3 sequence reads: CASSLAGTTPYEQYV. The CDR3, as DNA: TGTGCCAGCAGTTTAGCGGGAACGACTCCCTACGAGCAGTACGTC.

The chain joins TRBV6-1 to TRBJ1-5, with D perhaps matching TRBD1 (6 bases). Trimming took off 7 bases at V and 1 base at J, with 14 bases between the two ends. The CDR3 loop spans 15 amino acids. Germline V gives CDR1 MNHNS, CDR2 SASEGT. The CDR3 spells CASIKGGLSNQPQHF. CDR3 coding DNA: TGTGCCAGCATCAAGGGGGGGCTGAGCAATCAGCCCCAGCATTTT.

CDR3 DNA sequence: TGTGCCAGCAGCTCGGGACAGATCAACACCGGGGAGCTGTTTTTT. Protein product: CASSSGQINTGELFF. The chain carries TRBV7-2 and TRBJ2-2; 7 bases fit TRBD1. The CDR3 totals 15 residues. Germline CDR1 is SGHTA and CDR2 is FQGNSA. The V and J ends lost 4 bases and 2 bases, in that order; junction bases with no gene match: 4.